This T cell receptor (beta chain) was captured by sequencing in a study of T-cell memory formation after mild COVID-19. The wider study: TCR clusters largely stayed donor specific. Study outcomes and limitations: Second-wave clones that peaked on day 37 lacked confirmed SARS-CoV-2 specificity.

V dropped 3 bases and J dropped 6; count of bases not matched to a gene: 6. The CDR3 totals 15 residues. CDR1 is LNHNV, CDR2 YYDKDF, per germline (reference sequence). Remarks on this clonotype: Its target is unknown.

Using constant-segment primers, 5'RACE produced TCR alpha and TCR beta cDNA libraries carrying sample barcodes and UMIs. TCRdb reprocessed the 5' RACE reads with MiXCR, giving one entry per CDR3 protein. The sample has fewer than 650,000 distinct CDR3 sequences, 17% seen once. The TCR comes from an adult woman who had mild COVID-19 (a few samples of this study predate the infection). Cell type and time point are not known. The chain couples TRBV15 to TRBJ2-7; 12 bases are a match to TRBD2. Sequenced input: PBMCs or a T cell subset sorted from them (not recorded which). The CDR3 loop reads CATSRPTSGGREQYF. CDR3 coding DNA: TGTGCCACCAGCAGGCCGACTAGCGGGGGCCGCGAGCAGTACTTC.